This passage covers 8 T cell receptor beta chains from one sample sequenced in a study of cytomegalovirus exposure and HLA in healthy donors. TCRdb's copy holds only in-frame clones and misses some; the assay was immunoSEQ multiplex PCR. Of 300,000 to 450,000 clones listed, approximately 90% are singletons. Sequenced sample: PBMCs. The receptors were sampled from a woman between 18 and 30 years old in good health and CMV-seronegative.

This chain connects TRBV5-4 to TRBJ2-4, with D perhaps TRBD2 (6 bases). V lost 4 bases and J 6 bases, leaving 17 bases between the germline ends. The germline CDR1 and CDR2 sequences are SGHNT and YYREEE (reference sequence). The CDR3 sequence is 15 residues long. CDR3 residues: CASSLGGFSGNIQYF. In DNA form, the CDR3 reads TGTGCCAGCAGCCTTGGGGGGTTTTCCGGAAACATTCAGTACTTC.

J is TRBJ2-3 and V is TRBV28; D not certain. CDR1 MDHEN and CDR2 SYDVKM come from the germline V gene. This CDR3 comprises 13 residues. The ends were cut back, 7 bases at V and 2 bases at J, with 10 bases in the middle. The CDR3 protein is CASTTPITDTQYF. The CDR3 DNA reads as TGTGCCAGCACCACTCCAATCACAGATACGCAGTATTTT.

Here the CDR3 reads CASHGGLGNEQFF. The CDR3, as DNA: TGTGCCAGCCACGGGGGGCTGGGCAATGAGCAGTTCTTC. This chain joins TRBV5-4 and TRBJ2-1; TRBD2 might be the D (7 bases). V gave up 7 bases and J gave up 6 bases, with 14 bases separating them. CDR1 and CDR2 (germline): SGHNT, YYREEE (reference sequence). This CDR3 is 13 amino acids long.

The chain combines TRBV10-3 with TRBJ2-1, with 14 bases lining up with TRBD2. The CDR3 loop spans 14 amino acids. The trim removed 4 bases at V and 7 bases at J, leaving 0 bases unmatched. Germline V gene sequence: CDR1 ENHRY, CDR2 SYGVKD. As DNA, the CDR3 is TGTGCCATCAGTGGACTAGCGGGAGGGAATGAGCAGTTCTTC. This translates into CAISGLAGGNEQFF.

The V and J genes are TRBV5-1 and TRBJ2-1; no firm D call. The V end was cut by 5 bases, the J end by 8 bases, with 11 bases between. The CDR3 totals 12 residues. The germline gives CDR1 SGHRS, CDR2 YFSETQ. CDR3 nucleotides: TGCGCCAGCAGTTACCGTGGCCATGAGCAGTTCTTC. Translation: CASSYRGHEQFF.

In this sample, this clone turned up once. This chain links TRBV30 with TRBJ2-1; 10 bases align to TRBD2. The CDR3 consists of 14 residues. Per the germline V gene, CDR1 is GTSNPN and CDR2 is SVGIG (reference sequence). Trimming removed 0 bases from V and 8 bases from J; junction bases left unmatched: 4. CDR3 protein: CAWSVAGGRDEQFF. The CDR3 DNA follows: TGTGCCTGGAGTGTAGCGGGGGGGCGGGATGAGCAGTTCTTC.

This sequence joins TRBV27 and TRBJ2-7; 7 bases are a match to TRBD2. Germline V lookup: CDR1 MNHEY, CDR2 SMNVEV (reference sequence). V was clipped by 9 bases and J by 9 bases; unmatched bases: 17. The CDR3 covers 14 residues. CDR3 sequence (DNA): TGTGCCAGTCGAGGCGGGACTAAGGACGGGGGGCAGTACTTC. Translated: CASRGGTKDGGQYF.

This chain uses TRBV11-2 with TRBJ1-2; perhaps TRBD1 as D (5 bases). V dropped 8 bases and J dropped 8 bases, with 12 bases sitting between them. This CDR3 spans 11 amino acids. CDR1 and CDR2 (germline): SGHAT, FQNNGV. CDR3 amino acids: CASPGGSGYTF. Here the CDR3 DNA reads TGTGCCAGCCCCGGGGGGTCGGGCTACACCTTC.